The 31 T cell receptor beta chains given below trace back to one sample, sequenced in a study of cytomegalovirus exposure and HLA in healthy donors. The PCR ran on 60 Vbeta and 13 Jbeta primers. Libraries were prepared by immunoSEQ multiplex PCR; TCRdb keeps only in-frame clonotypes and omits some of them. The repertoire holds around 130,000 clones, with 70% to 80% as singletons. Specimen: PBMCs. The receptor source for this set is a woman aged 55-75 years in good health and CMV-seropositive.

This clone was detected a few times. The J gene is TRBJ2-1, the V gene TRBV18; D may be TRBD2 (7 bases). The V end lost 6 bases, the J end lost 0 bases, and 18 bases lay between the germline ends. CDR3 length equals 17 residues. Germline-derived CDR1 and CDR2 are KGHSH and LQKENI. The CDR3 coding sequence is TGTGCCAGCTCCCCGGTGCGCGGGGGCAGCTCCTACAATGAGCAGTTCTTC. Protein sequence: CASSPVRGGSSYNEQFF. The full variable domain, its missing parts supplied by reference TRBV18 and TRBJ2-1, is NAGVMQNPRHLVRRRGQEARLRCSPMKGHSHVYWYRQLPEEGLKFMVYLQKENIIDESGMPKERFSAEFPKEGPSILRIQQVVRGDSAAYFCASSPVRGGSSYNEQFFGPGTRLTVL.

This sequence joins TRBV16 and TRBJ2-1, with a weak D call TRBD2 (7 bases). The germline CDR1 and CDR2 sequences are KGHSY and FQNENV. V was pared by 2 bases and J by 4 bases, with 12 bases between. The CDR3 sequence is 15 residues long. The CDR3 protein is CASSQRGAEYNEQFF. In DNA, the CDR3 is TGTGCCAGCAGCCAACGGGGGGCGGAGTACAATGAGCAGTTCTTC.

CDR3 sequence reads: CASSPVPAGGPYEQYF. The CDR3 DNA reads as TGCGCCAGCAGCCCGGTTCCTGCGGGGGGGCCGTACGAGCAGTACTTC. The V call is TRBV5-1, the J call TRBJ2-7; the match to TRBD2 covers 9 bases. Germline CDR1 SGHRS, CDR2 YFSETQ. This CDR3 has 16 amino acids. The junction had 12 bases not matched to a gene; V was cut back by 4 bases and J by 4 bases. The variable domain in full, completed from reference TRBV5-1 and TRBJ2-7, reads KAGVTQTPRYLIKTRGQQVTLSCSPISGHRSVSWYQQTPGQGLQFLFEYFSETQRNKGNFPGRFSGRQFSNSRSEMNVSTLELGDSALYLCASSPVPAGGPYEQYFGPGTRLTVT.

This clone showed up just a few times. The chain links TRBV5-1 to TRBJ1-1, with TRBD1 matching over 12 bases. This CDR3 is built from 14 residues. Germline trimming cut 7 bases from V and 5 bases from J; bases unmatched to any gene: 6. Germline V gene data show CDR1 as SGHRS and CDR2 as YFSETQ. The CDR3 loop reads CASSGTGGGTEAFF. Here the CDR3 DNA reads TGCGCCAGCTCCGGGACAGGGGGCGGGACTGAAGCTTTCTTT.

This rearrangement joins TRBV25-1 to TRBJ2-7; 8 bases align to TRBD2. V was clipped by 7 bases and J by 6 bases; unmatched bases: 11. The CDR3 is made up of 14 amino acids. Germline V CDR1 and CDR2: MGHDK, SYGVNS. CDR3 amino acids: CASTQSGGAGEQYF. CDR3 nucleotide sequence: TGTGCCAGCACCCAAAGCGGGGGCGCGGGCGAGCAGTACTTC.

This chain joins TRBV4-1 and TRBJ1-3; 8 nucleotides line up with TRBD1. The CDR3 contains 13 residues. Trimming cost V 8 bases and J 2 bases; bases outside gene matches: 2. Germline lookup yields CDR1 MGHRA and CDR2 YSYEKL. CDR3 in amino acids: CASGQGPGNTIYF. CDR3 DNA: TGCGCCAGCGGACAGGGACCTGGAAACACCATATATTTT.

The genes are TRBV5-1 and TRBJ2-1; TRBD1 matches 9 bases. This CDR3 region has 16 residues. V trimming: 0 bases; J trimming: 3 bases; junction bases outside the gene matches: 4. Germline V gene data show CDR1 as SGHRS and CDR2 as YFSETQ. The CDR3: CASSLGYRGHYNEQFF. In DNA, the CDR3 is TGCGCCAGCAGCTTGGGTTACAGGGGGCACTACAATGAGCAGTTCTTC.

The count of this clone is one. This sequence joins TRBV6-6 and TRBJ2-5; D is perhaps TRBD2 (5 bases). The last part of the DNA fits TRBJ2-7 better; the J call may be wrong. The CDR3 is 14 amino acids. CDR1 MNHNY and CDR2 SVGAGI come from the germline V gene (reference sequence). The CDR3 here is CASSSSRTSDEQYF. In DNA form, the CDR3 reads TGTGCCAGCAGTTCTTCCCGGACTTCAGACGAGCAGTACTTC.

V gene TRBV6-5 combines with J gene TRBJ1-2, with a tentative D call TRBD1 (6 bases). Germline V gene lookup returns CDR1 MNHEY and CDR2 SVGAGI. Trimming removed 5 bases at V and 3 bases at J, with 10 bases between. The CDR3 consists of 13 residues. The chain's CDR3 is CASSRAGDYGYTF. The DNA of the CDR3 is TGTGCCAGCAGTCGCGCAGGGGACTATGGCTACACCTTC.

The chain has TRBV10-3 and TRBJ2-7; D might be TRBD2 (6 bases). Germline V lookup: CDR1 ENHRY, CDR2 SYGVKD. Trimming pared 8 bases from V and 4 bases from J, leaving 18 bases between. This CDR3 is 14 amino acids long. Here the CDR3 reads CAIGPGLDEYEQYF. The CDR3 nucleotides are TGTGCCATCGGACCGGGACTGGATGAGTACGAGCAGTACTTC.

The chain recombines TRBV5-5 with TRBJ1-2; tentatively, D is TRBD1 (5 bases). The ends were cut back, 0 bases at V and 5 bases at J, with 8 bases in the middle. The CDR3 runs to 13 residues. Germline CDR1 SGHKS, CDR2 YYEKEE (reference sequence). The CDR3 loop reads CASSLVGDYGYTF. Written as DNA, the CDR3 is TGTGCCAGCAGCTTGGTAGGGGATTATGGCTACACCTTC.

The V and J genes are TRBV5-4 and TRBJ2-1; the match to TRBD2 covers 10 bases. Germline CDR1 SGHNT, CDR2 YYREEE (reference sequence). CDR3 size: 16 residues. With 0 bases clipped from V and 8 bases from J, the junction kept 8 bases outside the gene matches. CDR3 nucleotides: TGTGCCAGCAGCTTGGAGGCGACTAGCGGGCCAGATGAGCAGTTCTTC. The encoded protein is CASSLEATSGPDEQFF.

The V and J genes are TRBV29-1 and TRBJ1-6, with D unresolved. This CDR3 contains 13 residues. Germline CDR1 and CDR2: SQVTM and ANQGSEA. V lost 6 bases to trimming and J lost 7 bases, with 13 bases between them. The CDR3: CSVRESGNSPLHF. The CDR3 DNA reads as TGCAGCGTACGGGAGAGTGGAAATTCACCCCTCCACTTT.

V is TRBV11-2 and J is TRBJ2-7, with a possible D match to TRBD2 (5 bases). The CDR3 covers 16 residues. Between the trimmed V and J ends, which lost 6 bases and 3 bases, there was a span of 21 bases. Germline-derived CDR1 and CDR2 are SGHAT and FQNNGV. CDR3 residues: CASRFSPTGLIYEQYF. CDR3 nucleotide sequence: TGTGCCAGCAGGTTTTCACCCACGGGGTTGATCTACGAGCAGTACTTC.

This sequence joins TRBV10-2 and TRBJ2-3; 10 bases agree with TRBD2. CDR1 is WSHSY and CDR2 is SAAADI in the germline V gene. The V segment lost 7 bases and the J segment 5 bases; nucleotides outside the gene matches: 6. The CDR3 has 14 amino acids. The CDR3 nucleotides read TGCGCCAGCAAGTCAGGACTAGCGGAAGATACGCAGTATTTT. This translates into CASKSGLAEDTQYF.

The chain employs TRBV7-3 and TRBJ1-1; weak D call: TRBD1 (5 bases). Trimming left V 0 bases short and J 10 bases short, with 18 bases between. There are 15 residues in the CDR3. Germline CDR1 reads SGHTA; CDR2 reads FQGTGA. CDR3 amino acids: CASSLTGRDPDGAFF. The DNA for the CDR3 is TGTGCCAGCAGCTTAACGGGGAGGGACCCCGACGGAGCTTTCTTT. The variable domain in full, with the rest retrieved from reference TRBV7-3 and TRBJ1-1, is GAGVSQTPSNKVTEKGKYVELRCDPISGHTALYWYRQSLGQGPEFLIYFQGTGAADDSGLPNDRFFAVRPEGSVSTLKIQRTERGDSAVYLCASSLTGRDPDGAFFGQGTRLTVV.

The rearrangement uses TRBV5-1 and TRBJ1-5; D ambiguous. This CDR3 spans 15 amino acids. V lost 1 base and J 5 bases, leaving 13 bases between the germline ends. Germline CDR1 is SGHRS and CDR2 is YFSETQ. The CDR3 here is CASSLTDRFDQPQHF. DNA for the CDR3: TGCGCCAGCAGCTTGACAGACCGGTTCGATCAGCCCCAGCATTTT.

This chain uses TRBV7-2 with TRBJ2-2; 8 bases map to TRBD2. V dropped 0 bases and J dropped 1; count of bases not matched to a gene: 1. This CDR3 has 16 amino acids. CDR1 and CDR2 (germline): SGHTA, FQGNSA. The CDR3, as DNA: TGTGCCAGCAGCTTAGCTACTAGCGGGAACACCGGGGAGCTGTTTTTT. The encoded protein is CASSLATSGNTGELFF.

This clone was counted between two and nine times. The chain recombines TRBV5-1 with TRBJ1-3, with 8 positions matching TRBD1. J lost 0 bases, V lost 4 bases, and 6 bases had no gene match. The CDR3 loop spans 16 amino acids. The germline V gene encodes CDR1 SGHRS and CDR2 YFSETQ. CDR3 amino acids: CASSPTGGSSGNTIYF. The CDR3 DNA sequence: TGCGCCAGCAGCCCCACAGGGGGAAGCTCTGGAAACACCATATATTTT. Drawing the rest from reference TRBV5-1 and TRBJ1-3, the complete variable domain is KAGVTQTPRYLIKTRGQQVTLSCSPISGHRSVSWYQQTPGQGLQFLFEYFSETQRNKGNFPGRFSGRQFSNSRSEMNVSTLELGDSALYLCASSPTGGSSGNTIYFGEGSWLTVV.

The chain combines TRBV6-1 with TRBJ2-5; TRBD1 aligns across 7 bases. The J call is doubtful: the DNA matches TRBJ2-7 better. This CDR3 has 14 amino acids. Germline CDR1 MNHNS, CDR2 SASEGT. The CDR3 DNA follows: TGTGCCAGCAGGACCGGGACAGTGTCGTACGAGCAGTACTTC. As protein: CASRTGTVSYEQYF.

The chain links TRBV5-4 to TRBJ1-4; 9 nucleotides align to TRBD1. The CDR3 spans 16 residues. Losses at the gene ends were 4 bases for V and 2 bases for J; bases not matched to a gene: 6. CDR1 and CDR2 (germline): SGHNT, YYREEE (reference sequence). DNA of the CDR3: TGTGCCAGCAGCCGTCCCGGGACAGGGACTAATGAAAAACTGTTTTTT. Protein product: CASSRPGTGTNEKLFF.

This clone was counted between two and nine times. The gene calls are TRBV5-1 and TRBJ2-7; the match to TRBD1 covers 7 bases. V shed 0 bases and J 7 bases; nucleotides not matched to a gene: 7. CDR1 SGHRS and CDR2 YFSETQ come from the germline V gene. The CDR3 is 14 amino acids. The CDR3 bases are TGCGCCAGCAGCTTGGGACAGGGATTAGAAGAGCAGTACTTC. It yields the protein CASSLGQGLEEQYF.

This chain connects TRBV27 to TRBJ1-6; D is perhaps TRBD1 (6 bases). There are 15 residues in the CDR3. The V gene's germline CDR1 is MNHEY and CDR2 SMNVEV (reference sequence). V dropped 3 bases and J dropped 6 bases, with 12 bases sitting between them. The CDR3 coding sequence is TGTGCCAGCAGTTTGTTACAGGGAATTAATTCACCCCTCCACTTT. Protein product: CASSLLQGINSPLHF.

CDR3 in amino acids: CASMDQGGYGYTF. CDR3 nucleotide sequence: TGTGCCAGCATGGATCAGGGAGGATATGGCTACACCTTC. The chain recombines TRBV6-5 with TRBJ1-2, with a weak D call TRBD1 (5 bases). With 7 bases removed from V and 5 bases from J, the gap between germline ends came to 14 bases. CDR3 length: 13 amino acids. Germline V gene data show CDR1 as MNHEY and CDR2 as SVGAGI.

The J gene is TRBJ1-6, the V gene TRBV5-1; D might be TRBD1 (5 bases). This CDR3 contains 17 residues. Trimming pared 3 bases from V and 2 bases from J, leaving 15 bases between. CDR1 SGHRS and CDR2 YFSETQ come from the germline V gene. The CDR3 DNA follows: TGCGCCAGCAGCTCCGGATCGGGCAGGGCCTATAATTCACCCCTCCACTTT. Translated: CASSSGSGRAYNSPLHF.

Only a few counts were recorded for this clone. This rearrangement joins TRBV10-3 to TRBJ1-2; a weak D match, TRBD1 (5 bases). Germline V gene data show CDR1 as ENHRY and CDR2 as SYGVKD. Trimming removed 6 bases from V and 4 bases from J, with 12 bases in between. The CDR3 is 13 residues long. In DNA, the CDR3 is TGTGCCATCAGGCTGACAGAGACCTATGGCTACACCTTC. Amino acid sequence: CAIRLTETYGYTF.

The chain combines TRBV10-1 with TRBJ2-3; 11 nucleotides agree with TRBD2. Germline V gene lookup returns CDR1 WNHNN and CDR2 SYGVQD (reference sequence). This CDR3 spans 16 amino acids. V was clipped by 4 bases and J by 0 bases; unmatched bases: 3. The CDR3 nucleotides are TGCGCCAGCAGTGGGACTAGCGGGCCGAGCACAGATACGCAGTATTTT. Amino acid sequence: CASSGTSGPSTDTQYF.

CDR3 loop: CASSLYVGQLNTGELFF. Here the CDR3 DNA reads TGTGCCAGCAGTTTATACGTGGGACAGCTGAACACCGGGGAGCTGTTTTTT. The rearrangement uses TRBV27 and TRBJ2-2; 7 bases are shared with TRBD1. This CDR3 comprises 17 residues. With V trimmed by 1 base and J by 1 base, 6 bases remained unmatched. CDR1 MNHEY and CDR2 SMNVEV come from the germline V gene (reference sequence).

This clone appeared a few times. The V call is TRBV6-5, the J call TRBJ1-1; D might be TRBD1 (5 bases). This CDR3 is built from 15 residues. V gave up 9 bases and J gave up 1 base, with 18 bases separating them. Per germline, CDR1 MNHEY and CDR2 SVGAGI. The DNA for the CDR3 is TGTGCCAGTAACTGGGATCTGGGGGGGAACACTGAAGCTTTCTTT. Translated: CASNWDLGGNTEAFF.

This clone was recorded once. The rearrangement links TRBV13 to TRBJ2-5; D remains ambiguous. Per germline, CDR1 PRHDT and CDR2 FYEKMQ (reference sequence). This CDR3 spans 11 amino acids. Trimming took 4 bases from V and 5 from J, leaving 5 bases between them. DNA for the CDR3: TGTGCCAGCAGCTCCCGGGAGACCCAGTACTTC. It is translated as CASSSRETQYF.

V usage is TRBV14 and J usage is TRBJ1-3; D uncertain. The CDR3 is made up of 16 amino acids. Looked up from germline, CDR1 is SGHDN and CDR2 is FVKESK. Trimming removed 2 bases at V and 0 bases at J, with 11 bases between. CDR3 residues: CASSQWEPLSGNTIYF. CDR3 coding DNA: TGTGCCAGCAGCCAATGGGAGCCGCTCTCTGGAAACACCATATATTTT. Filled out from reference TRBV14 and TRBJ1-3, the complete variable domain reads EAGVTQFPSHSVIEKGQTVTLRCDPISGHDNLYWYRRVMGKEIKFLLHFVKESKQDESGMPNNRFLAERTGGTYSTLKVQPAELEDSGVYFCASSQWEPLSGNTIYFGEGSWLTVV.